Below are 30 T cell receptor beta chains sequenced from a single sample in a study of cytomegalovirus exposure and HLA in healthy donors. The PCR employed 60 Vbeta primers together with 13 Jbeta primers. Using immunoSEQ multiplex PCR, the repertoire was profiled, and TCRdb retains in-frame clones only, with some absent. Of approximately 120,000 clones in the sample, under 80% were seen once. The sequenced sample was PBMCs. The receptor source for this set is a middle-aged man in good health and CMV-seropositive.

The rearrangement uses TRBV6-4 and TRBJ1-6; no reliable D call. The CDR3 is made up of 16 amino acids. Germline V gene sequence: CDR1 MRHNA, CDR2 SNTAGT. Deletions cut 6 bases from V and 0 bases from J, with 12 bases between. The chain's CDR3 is CASRNEGSSYNSPLHF. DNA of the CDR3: TGTGCCAGCAGGAACGAGGGTAGCTCCTATAATTCACCCCTCCACTTT.

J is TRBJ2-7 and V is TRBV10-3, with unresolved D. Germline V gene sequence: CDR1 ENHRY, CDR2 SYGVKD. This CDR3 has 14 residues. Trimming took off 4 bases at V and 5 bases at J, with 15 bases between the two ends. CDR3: CAISVLEESHEQYF. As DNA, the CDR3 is TGTGCCATCAGTGTCCTAGAGGAGTCCCACGAGCAGTACTTC.

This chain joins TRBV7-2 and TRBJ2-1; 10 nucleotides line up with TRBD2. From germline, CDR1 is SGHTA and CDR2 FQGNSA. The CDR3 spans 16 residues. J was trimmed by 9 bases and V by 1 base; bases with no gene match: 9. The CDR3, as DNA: TGTGCCAGCAGCTTAGGGACTAGCGGTCGGTGGGGTGAGCAGTTCTTC. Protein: CASSLGTSGRWGEQFF. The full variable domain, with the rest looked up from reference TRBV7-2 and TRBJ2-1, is GAGVSQSPSNKVTEKGKDVELRCDPISGHTALYWYRQSLGQGLEFLIYFQGNSAPDKSGLPSDRFSAERTGGSVSTLTIQRTQQEDSAVYLCASSLGTSGRWGEQFFGPGTRLTVL.

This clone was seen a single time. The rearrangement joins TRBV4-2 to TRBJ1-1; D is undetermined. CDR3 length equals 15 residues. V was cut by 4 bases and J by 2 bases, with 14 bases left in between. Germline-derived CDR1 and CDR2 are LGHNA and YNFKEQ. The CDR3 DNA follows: TGTGCCAGCAGCCCATTTTCGACACCAAACACTGAAGCTTTCTTT. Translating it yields CASSPFSTPNTEAFF.

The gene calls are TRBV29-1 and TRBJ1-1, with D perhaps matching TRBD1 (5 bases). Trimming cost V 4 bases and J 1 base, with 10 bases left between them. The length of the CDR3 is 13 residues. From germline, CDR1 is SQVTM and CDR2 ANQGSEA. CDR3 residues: CSVGQSKNTEAFF. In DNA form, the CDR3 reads TGCAGCGTTGGACAGTCGAAGAACACTGAAGCTTTCTTT.

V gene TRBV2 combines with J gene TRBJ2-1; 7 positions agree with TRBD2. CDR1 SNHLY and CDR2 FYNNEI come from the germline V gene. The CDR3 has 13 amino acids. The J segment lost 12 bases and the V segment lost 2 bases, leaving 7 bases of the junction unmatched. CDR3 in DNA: TGTGCCAGCAGTGAACAAGGACTAGAGAGGCAGTTCTTC. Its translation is CASSEQGLERQFF. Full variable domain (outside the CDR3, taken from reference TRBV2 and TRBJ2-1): EPEVTQTPSHQVTQMGQEVILRCVPISNHLYFYWYRQILGQKVEFLVSFYNNEISEKSEIFDDQFSVERPDGSNFTLKIRSTKLEDSAMYFCASSEQGLERQFFGPGTRLTVL.

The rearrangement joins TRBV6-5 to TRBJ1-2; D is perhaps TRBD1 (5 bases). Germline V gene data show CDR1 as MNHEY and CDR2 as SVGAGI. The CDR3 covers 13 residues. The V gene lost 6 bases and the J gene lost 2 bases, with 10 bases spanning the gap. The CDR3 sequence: CASRTTDNYGYTF. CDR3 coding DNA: TGTGCCAGCAGAACGACAGACAACTATGGCTACACCTTC.

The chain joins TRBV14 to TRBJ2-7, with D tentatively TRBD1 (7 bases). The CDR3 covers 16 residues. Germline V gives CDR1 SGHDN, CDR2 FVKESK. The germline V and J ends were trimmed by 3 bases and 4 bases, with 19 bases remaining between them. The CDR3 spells CASSHRQGGFSYEQYF. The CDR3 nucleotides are TGTGCCAGCAGCCATCGACAGGGAGGTTTTTCGTACGAGCAGTACTTC.

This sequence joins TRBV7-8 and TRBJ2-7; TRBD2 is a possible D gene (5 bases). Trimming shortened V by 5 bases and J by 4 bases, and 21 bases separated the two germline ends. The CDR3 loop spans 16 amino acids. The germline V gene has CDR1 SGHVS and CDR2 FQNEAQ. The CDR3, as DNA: TGTGCCAGCAGCCCCGCCCCTTGGACTCCTAATTACGAGCAGTACTTC. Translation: CASSPAPWTPNYEQYF.

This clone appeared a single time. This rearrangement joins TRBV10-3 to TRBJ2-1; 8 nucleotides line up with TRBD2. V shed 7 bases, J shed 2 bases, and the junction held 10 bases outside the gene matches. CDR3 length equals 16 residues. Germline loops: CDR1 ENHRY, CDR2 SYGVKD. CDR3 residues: CAIMTPGLGPYNEQFF. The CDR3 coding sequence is TGTGCCATCATGACCCCGGGACTAGGTCCCTACAATGAGCAGTTCTTC.

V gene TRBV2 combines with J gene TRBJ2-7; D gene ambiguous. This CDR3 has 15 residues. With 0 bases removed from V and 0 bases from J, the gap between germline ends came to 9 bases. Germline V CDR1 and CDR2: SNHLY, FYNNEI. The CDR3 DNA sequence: TGTGCCAGCAGTGAAGCAGTCACCAGCTCCTACGAGCAGTACTTC. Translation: CASSEAVTSSYEQYF.

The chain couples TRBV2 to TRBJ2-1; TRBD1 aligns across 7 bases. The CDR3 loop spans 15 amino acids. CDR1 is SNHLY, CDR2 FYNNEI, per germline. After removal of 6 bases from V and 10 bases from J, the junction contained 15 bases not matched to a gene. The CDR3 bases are TGTGCCAGCAGCCTAGCATCACAAAGGGGGCAGGAGCAGTTCTTC. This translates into CASSLASQRGQEQFF.

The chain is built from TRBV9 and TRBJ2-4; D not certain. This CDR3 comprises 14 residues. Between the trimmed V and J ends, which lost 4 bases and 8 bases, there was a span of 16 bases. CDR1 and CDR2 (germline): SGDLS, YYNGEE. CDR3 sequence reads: CASSLGWAGDIQYF. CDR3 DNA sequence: TGTGCCAGCAGCTTAGGTTGGGCTGGTGACATTCAGTACTTC.

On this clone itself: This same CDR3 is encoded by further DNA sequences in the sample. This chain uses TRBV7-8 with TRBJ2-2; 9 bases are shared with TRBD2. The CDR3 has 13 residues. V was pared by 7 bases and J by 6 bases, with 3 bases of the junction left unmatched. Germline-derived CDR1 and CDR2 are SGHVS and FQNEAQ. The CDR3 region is CASNAGGPGELFF. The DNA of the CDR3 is TGTGCCAGCAACGCGGGGGGGCCCGGGGAGCTGTTTTTT. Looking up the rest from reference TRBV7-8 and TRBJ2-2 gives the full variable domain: GAGVSQSPRYKVAKRGQDVALRCDPISGHVSLFWYQQALGQGPEFLTYFQNEAQLDKSGLPSDRFFAERPEGSVSTLKIQRTQQEDSAVYLCASNAGGPGELFFGEGSRLTVL.

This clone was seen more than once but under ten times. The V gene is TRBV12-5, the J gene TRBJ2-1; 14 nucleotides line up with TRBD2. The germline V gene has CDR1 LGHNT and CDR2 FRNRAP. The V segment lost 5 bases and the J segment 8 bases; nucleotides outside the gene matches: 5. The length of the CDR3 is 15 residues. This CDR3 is CASGVRLAGGDEQFF. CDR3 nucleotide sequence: TGTGCTAGTGGTGTCCGACTAGCGGGAGGGGATGAGCAGTTCTTC.

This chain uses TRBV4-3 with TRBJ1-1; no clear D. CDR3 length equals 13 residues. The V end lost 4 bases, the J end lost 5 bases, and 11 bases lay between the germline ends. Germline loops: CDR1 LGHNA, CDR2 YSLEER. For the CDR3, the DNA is TGCGCCAGCAGCCTGACGGGGAGGACTGAAGCTTTCTTT. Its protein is CASSLTGRTEAFF.

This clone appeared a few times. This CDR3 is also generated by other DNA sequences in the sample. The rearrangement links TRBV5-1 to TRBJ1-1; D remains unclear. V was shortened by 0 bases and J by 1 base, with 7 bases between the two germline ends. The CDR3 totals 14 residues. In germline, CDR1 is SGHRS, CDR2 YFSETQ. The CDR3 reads CASSLAAGNTEAFF. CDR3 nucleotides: TGCGCCAGCAGCTTGGCAGCGGGGAACACTGAAGCTTTCTTT.

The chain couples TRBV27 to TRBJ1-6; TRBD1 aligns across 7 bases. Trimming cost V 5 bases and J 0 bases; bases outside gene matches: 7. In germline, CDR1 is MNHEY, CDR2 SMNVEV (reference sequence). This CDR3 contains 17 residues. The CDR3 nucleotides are TGTGCCAGCAGTATGGGACAGCTTAGCTCCTATAATTCACCCCTCCACTTT. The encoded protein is CASSMGQLSSYNSPLHF.

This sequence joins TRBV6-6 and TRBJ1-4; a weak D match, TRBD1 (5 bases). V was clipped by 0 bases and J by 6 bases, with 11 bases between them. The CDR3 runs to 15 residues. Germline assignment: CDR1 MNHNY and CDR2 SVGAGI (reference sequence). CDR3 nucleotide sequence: TGTGCCAGCAGTTACTCAGGAGGGGTCGATGAAAAACTGTTTTTT. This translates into CASSYSGGVDEKLFF.

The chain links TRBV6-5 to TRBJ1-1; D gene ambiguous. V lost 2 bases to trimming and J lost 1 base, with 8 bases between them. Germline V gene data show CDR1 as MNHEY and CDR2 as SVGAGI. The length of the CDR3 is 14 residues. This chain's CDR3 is CASSYEEGNTEAFF. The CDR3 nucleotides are TGTGCCAGCAGTTACGAGGAGGGGAACACTGAAGCTTTCTTT.

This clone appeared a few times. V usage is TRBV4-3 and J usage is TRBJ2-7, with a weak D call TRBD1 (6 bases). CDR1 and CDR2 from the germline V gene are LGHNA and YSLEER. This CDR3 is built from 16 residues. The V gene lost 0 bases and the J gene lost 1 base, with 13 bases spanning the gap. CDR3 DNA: TGCGCCAGCAGCCAAGAGGGAAGGGGGAGTTCCTACGAGCAGTACTTC. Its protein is CASSQEGRGSSYEQYF.

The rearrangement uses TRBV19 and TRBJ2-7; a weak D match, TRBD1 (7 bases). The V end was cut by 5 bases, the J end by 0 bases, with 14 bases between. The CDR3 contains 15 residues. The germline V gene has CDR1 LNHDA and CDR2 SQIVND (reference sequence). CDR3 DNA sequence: TGTGCCAGTAGTGCGGGGACAGAGATCTCCTACGAGCAGTACTTC. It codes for CASSAGTEISYEQYF.

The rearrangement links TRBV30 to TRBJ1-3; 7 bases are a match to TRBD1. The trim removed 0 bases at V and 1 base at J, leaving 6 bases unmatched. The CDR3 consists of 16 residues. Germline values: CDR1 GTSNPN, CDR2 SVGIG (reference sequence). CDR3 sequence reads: CAWSVRTTGSGNTIYF. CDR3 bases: TGTGCCTGGAGTGTACGGACGACAGGGTCTGGAAACACCATATATTTT.

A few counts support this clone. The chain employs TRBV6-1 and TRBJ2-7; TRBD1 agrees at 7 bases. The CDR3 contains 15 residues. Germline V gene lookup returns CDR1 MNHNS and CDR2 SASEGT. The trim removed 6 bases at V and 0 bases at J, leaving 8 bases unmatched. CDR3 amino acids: CASRDRRKTSYEQYF. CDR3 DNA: TGTGCCAGCAGGGACAGGAGGAAGACCTCCTACGAGCAGTACTTC.

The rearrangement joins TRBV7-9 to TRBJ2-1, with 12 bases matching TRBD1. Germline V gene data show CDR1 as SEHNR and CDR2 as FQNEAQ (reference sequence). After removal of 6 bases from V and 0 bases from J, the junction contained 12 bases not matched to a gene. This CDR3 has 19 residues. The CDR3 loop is CASSPRRDRGRGSYNEQFF. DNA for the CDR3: TGTGCCAGCAGTCCTCGACGGGACAGGGGGCGAGGCTCCTACAATGAGCAGTTCTTC. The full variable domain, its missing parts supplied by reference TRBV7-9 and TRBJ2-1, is DTGVSQNPRHKITKRGQNVTFRCDPISEHNRLYWYRQTLGQGPEFLTYFQNEAQLEKSRLLSDRFSAERPKGSFSTLEIQRTEQGDSAMYLCASSPRRDRGRGSYNEQFFGPGTRLTVL.

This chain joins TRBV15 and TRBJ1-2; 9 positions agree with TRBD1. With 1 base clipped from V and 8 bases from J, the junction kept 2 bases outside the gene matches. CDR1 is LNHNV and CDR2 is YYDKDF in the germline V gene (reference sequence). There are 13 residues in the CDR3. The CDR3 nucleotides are TGTGCCACCAGCAGAGGGACAGGGGAAGGCTACACCTTC. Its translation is CATSRGTGEGYTF.

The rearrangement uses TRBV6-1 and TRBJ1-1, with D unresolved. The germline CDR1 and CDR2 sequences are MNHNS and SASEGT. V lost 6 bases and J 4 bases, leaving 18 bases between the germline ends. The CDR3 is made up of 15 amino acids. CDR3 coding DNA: TGTGCCAGCAGGGGTAGACACCCTGAGGGCACTGAAGCTTTCTTT. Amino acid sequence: CASRGRHPEGTEAFF.

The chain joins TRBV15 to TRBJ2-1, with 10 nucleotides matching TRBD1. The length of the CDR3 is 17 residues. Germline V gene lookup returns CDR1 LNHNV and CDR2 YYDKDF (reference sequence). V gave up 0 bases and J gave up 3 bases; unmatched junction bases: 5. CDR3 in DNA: TGTGCCACCAGCAGAGATCCGGGACAGGGGCGCTACAATGAGCAGTTCTTC. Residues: CATSRDPGQGRYNEQFF.

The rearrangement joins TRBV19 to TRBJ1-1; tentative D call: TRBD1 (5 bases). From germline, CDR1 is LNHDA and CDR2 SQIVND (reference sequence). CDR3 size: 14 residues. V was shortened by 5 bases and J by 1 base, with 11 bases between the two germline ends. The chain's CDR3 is CASSLQGQNTEAFF. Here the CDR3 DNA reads TGTGCCAGTAGTCTTCAAGGACAGAACACTGAAGCTTTCTTT.

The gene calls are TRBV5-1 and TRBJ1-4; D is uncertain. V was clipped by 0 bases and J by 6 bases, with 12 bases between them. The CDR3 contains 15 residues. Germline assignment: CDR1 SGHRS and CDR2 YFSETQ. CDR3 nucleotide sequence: TGCGCCAGCAGCTTGGTTTTCGGAGGAGATGAAAAACTGTTTTTT. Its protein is CASSLVFGGDEKLFF.